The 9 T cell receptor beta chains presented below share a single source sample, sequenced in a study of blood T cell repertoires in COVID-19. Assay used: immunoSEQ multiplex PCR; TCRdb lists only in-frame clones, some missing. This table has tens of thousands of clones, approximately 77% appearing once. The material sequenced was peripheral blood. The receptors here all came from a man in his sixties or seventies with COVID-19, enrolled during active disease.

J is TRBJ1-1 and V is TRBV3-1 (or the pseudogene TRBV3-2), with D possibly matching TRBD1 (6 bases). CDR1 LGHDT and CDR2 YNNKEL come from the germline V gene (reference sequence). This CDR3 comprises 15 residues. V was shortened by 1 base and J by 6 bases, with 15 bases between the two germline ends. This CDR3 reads CASSQAVTGFAEAFF. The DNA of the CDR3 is TGTGCCAGCAGCCAAGCGGTTACAGGGTTCGCTGAAGCTTTCTTT.

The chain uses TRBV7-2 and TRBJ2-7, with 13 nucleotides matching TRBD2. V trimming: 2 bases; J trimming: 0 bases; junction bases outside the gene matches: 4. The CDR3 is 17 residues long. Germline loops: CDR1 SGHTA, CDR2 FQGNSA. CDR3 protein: CASSLHGLAGASYEQYF. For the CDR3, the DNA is TGTGCCAGCAGCTTACACGGACTAGCGGGAGCCTCCTACGAGCAGTACTTC.

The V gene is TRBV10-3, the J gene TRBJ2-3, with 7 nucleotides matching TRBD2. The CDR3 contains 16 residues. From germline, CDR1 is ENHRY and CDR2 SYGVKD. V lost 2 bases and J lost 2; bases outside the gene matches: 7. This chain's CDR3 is CAISEPASGYTDTQYF. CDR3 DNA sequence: TGTGCCATCAGTGAGCCCGCTAGCGGATACACAGATACGCAGTATTTT.

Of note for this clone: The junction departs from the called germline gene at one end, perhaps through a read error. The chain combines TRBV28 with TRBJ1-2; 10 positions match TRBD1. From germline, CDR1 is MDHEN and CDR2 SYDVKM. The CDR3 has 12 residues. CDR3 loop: CASSSPGQGSAF. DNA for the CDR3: TGTGCCAGCAGTTCCCCGGGACAGGGGTCCGCCTTC.

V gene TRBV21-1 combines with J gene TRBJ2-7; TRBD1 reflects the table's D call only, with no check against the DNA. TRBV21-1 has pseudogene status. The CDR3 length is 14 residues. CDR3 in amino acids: CASGQGKTSYEQYF. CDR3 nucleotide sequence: TGTGCCAGCGGTCAGGGGAAGACGTCCTACGAGCAGTACTTC.

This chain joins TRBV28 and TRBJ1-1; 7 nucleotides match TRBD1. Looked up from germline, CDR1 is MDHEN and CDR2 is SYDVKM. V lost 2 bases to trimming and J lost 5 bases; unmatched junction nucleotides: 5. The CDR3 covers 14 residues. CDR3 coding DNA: TGTGCCAGCAGTTTAGGACAGGTACGAACTGAAGCTTTCTTT. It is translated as CASSLGQVRTEAFF. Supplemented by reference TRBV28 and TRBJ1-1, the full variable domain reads DVKVTQSSRYLVKRTGEKVFLECVQDMDHENMFWYRQDPGLGLRLIYFSYDVKMKEKGDIPEGYSVSREKKERFSLILESASTNQTSMYLCASSLGQVRTEAFFGQGTRLTVV.

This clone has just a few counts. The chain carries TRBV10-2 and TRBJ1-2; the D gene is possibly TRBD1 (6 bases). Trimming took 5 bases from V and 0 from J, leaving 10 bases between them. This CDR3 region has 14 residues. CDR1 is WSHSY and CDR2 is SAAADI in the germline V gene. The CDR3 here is CASSTGTSNYGYTF. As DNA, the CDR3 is TGCGCCAGCAGTACAGGGACCTCTAACTATGGCTACACCTTC.

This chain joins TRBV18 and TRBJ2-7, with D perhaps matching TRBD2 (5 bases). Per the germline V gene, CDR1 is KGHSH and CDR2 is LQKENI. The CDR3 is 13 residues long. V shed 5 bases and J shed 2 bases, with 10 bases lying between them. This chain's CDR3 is CASSTTGTYEQYF. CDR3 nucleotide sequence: TGTGCCAGCTCAACGACGGGAACCTACGAGCAGTACTTC.

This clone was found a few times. In DNA, the CDR3 is TGTGCCACCGGGATCGTACAGGGCCACACGGGTAAGACTGAAGCTTTCTTT. Amino acid sequence: CATGIVQGHTGKTEAFF. The rearrangement joins TRBV28 to TRBJ1-1; possibly TRBD1 for D (6 bases). Per the germline V gene, CDR1 is MDHEN and CDR2 is SYDVKM. This CDR3 has 17 residues. Trimming left V 10 bases short and J 5 bases short, with 29 bases between.